The 6 T cell receptor beta chains below were found in one sample sequenced in a study of early T cells in non-severe SARS-CoV-2 infection. A single record per CDR3 protein comes from TCRdb applying MiXCR to the 5' RACE reads. The table includes 35,000 to 45,000 distinct CDR3 sequences, less than 7.5% detected once. Sequencing was performed on whole blood, taken at baseline. The source is an adult who was a healthcare worker with PCR-confirmed SARS-CoV-2 infection or an uninfected control (not recorded which).

This clonotype was seen ten or more times. The CDR3 sequence is CASSFGETQYF. The DNA for the CDR3 is TGTGCCAGCAGCTTCGGTGAGACCCAGTACTTC. The chain combines TRBV11-2 with TRBJ2-5, with no clear D. The CDR3 has 11 amino acids. The germline V gene encodes CDR1 SGHAT and CDR2 FQNNGV. Trimming pared 3 bases from V and 5 bases from J, leaving 4 bases between. The full variable domain, completed using reference TRBV11-2 and TRBJ2-5, is EAGVAQSPRYKIIEKRQSVAFWCNPISGHATLYWYQQILGQGPKLLIQFQNNGVVDDSQLPKDRFSAERLKGVDSTLKIQPAKLEDSAVYLCASSFGETQYFGPGTRLLVL.

This clonotype has just a few counts. The chain is built from TRBV28 and TRBJ2-3; perhaps TRBD2 as D (6 bases). The V end was cut by 4 bases, the J end by 14 bases, with 19 bases between. This CDR3 region has 13 residues. CDR1 is MDHEN and CDR2 is SYDVKM in the germline V gene. CDR3 residues: CASSSTSPAVLYF. The CDR3 bases are TGTGCCAGCAGTTCTACTAGCCCCGCTGTACTGTATTTT.

This clonotype has ten or more counts. This chain connects TRBV18 to TRBJ1-1; maybe TRBD1 (5 bases). Germline assignment: CDR1 KGHSH and CDR2 LQKENI. Trimming stripped 3 bases from V and 5 bases from J, with 13 bases between. This CDR3 has 14 residues. The CDR3 coding sequence is TGTGCCAGCTCACCGCAGGGTCGTGAGACTGAAGCTTTCTTT. Translated: CASSPQGRETEAFF.

This clonotype came up many times. This chain uses TRBV19 with TRBJ2-1, with D maybe TRBD1 (5 bases). This CDR3 is built from 17 residues. Germline V gene lookup returns CDR1 LNHDA and CDR2 SQIVND (reference sequence). With 4 bases removed from V and 0 bases from J, the gap between germline ends came to 16 bases. The DNA for the CDR3 is TGTGCCAGTAGTACCGTTAGGGGTCCGCCCTCCTACAATGAGCAGTTCTTC. Its translation is CASSTVRGPPSYNEQFF.

The chain carries TRBV29-1 and TRBJ2-2; D might be TRBD1 (6 bases). This CDR3 is 14 amino acids long. CDR1 is SQVTM and CDR2 is ANQGSEA in the germline V gene. The V gene lost 3 bases and the J gene lost 6 bases, with 14 bases spanning the gap. CDR3 sequence reads: CSVERGTSPGELFF. The CDR3 DNA is TGCAGCGTTGAGCGAGGGACAAGCCCCGGGGAGCTGTTTTTT.

V gene TRBV10-3 combines with J gene TRBJ2-5; D is unclear. Germline V gene sequence: CDR1 ENHRY, CDR2 SYGVKD. V was shortened by 2 bases and J by 5 bases, with 9 bases between the two germline ends. The CDR3 is 13 residues long. The CDR3 is CAISEVGPETQYF. CDR3 nucleotides: TGTGCCATCAGTGAGGTGGGTCCGGAGACCCAGTACTTC.